These T cell receptor beta chains were read from a single sample in a study of CD8+ T cells in alopecia areata. This table comes from immunoSEQ multiplex PCR, and its TCRdb copy is limited to in-frame clones, with some not included. The data show 140,000 to 150,000 clones, 80% to 90% seen once. Sequencing used CD8+ T cells sorted from blood, obtained at week 0. These receptor sequences come from a human donor with alopecia areata. Each CDR3 is given without its conserved first and last residue.

>TRBV6-5|.
ASSYSGSPRYEQY
>TRBV25-1|TRBJ2-2
ASSDPQTGELF
>TRBV27|TRBJ1-1
ASSPGYTEAF
>TRBV9|TRBJ2-6
ASSSRTGPSLSGANVLT
>TRBV29-1|TRBJ2-1
SVVNLRGYNEQF
>TRBV4-1|TRBJ2-7
ASSQEGLSYEQY
>TRBV4-1|TRBJ2-1
ASSFRGRSYNEQF
>TRBV7-9|TRBJ2-7
ASSFPGQSYEQY
>TRBV7-9|TRBJ2-2
ASSSDAGTGGIGELF
>TRBV7-9|TRBJ2-2
ASSSLPGELF
>TRBV27|TRBJ2-1
ASSGGAYNEQF
>TRBV27|TRBJ2-7
ASSLAGGAYEQY
>TRBV29-1|TRBJ2-7
SVEVLGGDLYEQY
>TRBV7-9|TRBJ2-7
ASSQYYEQY
>TRBV5-1|TRBJ2-3
ASSLAPPDTQY
>TRBV9|TRBJ2-1
ASSAHLPGTVHYNEQF
>TRBV6-5|TRBJ2-5
ASSYDRVETQY
>TRBV9|TRBJ2-7
ASSVGGGTYEQY
>TRBV5-4|TRBJ2-7
ASSPQGYEQY
>TRBV27|TRBJ2-2
ASSKGQGAGAGSGELF
>TRBV4-2|TRBJ1-5
ASSQDSAQPQH
>TRBV19|TRBJ2-6
ASKAVSGANVLT
>TRBV7-9|TRBJ2-1
ASSLLGEQF
>TRBV6-4|TRBJ2-1
ASSDGRSHNEQF
>TRBV29-1|TRBJ2-2
SVERAGAANTGELF
>TRBV7-9|TRBJ2-7
ASSLAPRYEQY
>TRBV11-2|TRBJ2-1
ASSWPGYNEQF
>TRBV15|TRBJ2-1
ATSSPGYDEQF
>TRBV4-1|TRBJ2-3
ASSPRPGQGDTDTQY
>TRBV5-1|TRBJ1-1
ASSDSDRMNTEAF
>TRBV4-1|TRBJ2-2
ASSQWAGGNTGELF
>TRBV7-9|TRBJ2-3
ASSLVEEDTQY
>TRBV27|TRBJ2-4
ASSHTGGWSKNIQY
>TRBV5-4|TRBJ2-3
ASSLTGDGTDTQY
>TRBV6-5|TRBJ2-7
ASSYRTGSVGYEQY
>TRBV5-1|TRBJ2-7
ASSSGTSGPSGSYEQY
>TRBV2|TRBJ1-2
ASSTPLDTGRGYT
>TRBV5-1|TRBJ2-7
ASSPTGARQTYEQY
>TRBV6-5|TRBJ1-1
ASSPGQELNTEAF
>TRBV10-3|TRBJ2-1
AISVMGKSSYNEQF
>TRBV7-6|TRBJ2-1
ASSLAHGTGVWSSYNEQF
>TRBV7-8|TRBJ2-2
ASSSTGAGELF
>TRBV6-5|TRBJ2-3
ASSFALSTDTQY
>TRBV5-4|TRBJ2-7
ASSGAASGPYEQY
>TRBV4-1|TRBJ2-7
ASSLSGATYEQY
>TRBV29-1|.
SVDSGYSYEQY
>TRBV14|TRBJ2-7
ASSPEGGYEQY
>TRBV27|TRBJ1-1
ASSLRLGARKTEAF
>TRBV10-3|TRBJ2-1
AISESIADIASSYNEQF
>TRBV7-9|TRBJ1-6
ASSLAVTQGASPLH
>TRBV6-5|TRBJ2-2
ASSTGYNTGELF
>TRBV11-2|TRBJ2-5
ASSGSVETQY
>TRBV28|TRBJ1-1
ASSLNRGTTTEAF
>TRBV7-9|TRBJ2-3
ASSFTSGGLSDTQY
>TRBV9|TRBJ2-7
ASSVRTDLRQY
>TRBV27|TRBJ2-6
ASSNQGTGANVLT
>TRBV13|TRBJ1-6
ASSQQGGNSPLH